This T cell receptor beta chain was identified in a study of blood T cell repertoires in COVID-19. Study-wide background: Samples taken during acute and convalescent COVID-19 were collected in the United States, Italy and Spain. The analysed material was cDNA or gDNA that came from T cells, B-cell-depleted T cells, or PBMCs.

Assay: immunoSEQ multiplex PCR; the TCRdb copy retains only in-frame clones and omits some. Of roughly 120,000 clones listed, about 80% are singletons. Germline CDR1 SGHDT, CDR2 YYEEEE. Trimming took off 2 bases at V and 3 bases at J, with 12 bases between the two ends. This CDR3 region has 15 residues. The gene calls are TRBV5-6 and TRBJ1-3; the D is unclear. Sample: peripheral blood. This TCR derives from a woman aged 45-59 years with acute or convalescent COVID-19. CDR3 sequence reads: CASSFSGGLGNTIYF. CDR3 in DNA: TGTGCCAGCAGCTTTTCCGGAGGGCTTGGAAACACCATATATTTT.